Listed below are T cell receptor beta chains from one sample, sequenced in a study of blood T cells in healthy people across ages. TCRdb reprocessed the 5' RACE reads with MiXCR, giving one entry per CDR3 protein. Of hundreds of thousands of distinct CDR3 sequences in the sample, roughly 53% were seen once. The sequenced material came from blood. These receptor sequences come from a man aged 60-69 years in good health. Each CDR3 is given with its conserved first and last residue. The order of the fields is D gene, clone size, J gene, V gene, CDR3 DNA, CDR3 protein. A D gene is named only where the DNA matches it firmly. Only some rows state a clone size, as once, few, many or a class for expanded clones.

>TRBD1|-|TRBJ1-1|TRBV6-6
TGTGCCAGCAGTGACTCCAGGGGGCGGACTGAAGCTTTCTTT
CASSDSRGRTEAFF
>-|-|TRBJ2-1|TRBV3-1
TGTGCCAGCAGCCAACTAGCGCTGACCTACAATGAGCAGTTCTTC
CASSQLALTYNEQFF
>TRBD1|once|TRBJ2-5|TRBV7-2
TGTGCCAGCAGCACCCGGACAGGGGAGACGGAAAATGAGCAGTACTTC
CASSTRTGETENEQYF
>-|-|TRBJ2-3|TRBV7-9
TGTGCCAGCAGCCTCACCTTCGACACAGATACGCAGTATTTT
CASSLTFDTDTQYF
>TRBD2|-|TRBJ2-7|TRBV6-6
TGTGCCAGCAGTTTCCCTAACAGCGGGGGGACCTACGAGCAGTACTTC
CASSFPNSGGTYEQYF
>TRBD1|-|TRBJ2-3|TRBV20-1
TGCAGTGCTCCTTGGGGACAGGGATCAGATACGCAGTATTTT
CSAPWGQGSDTQYF
>-|few|TRBJ1-2|TRBV18
TGTGCCAGCTCACCAGTTGGTACAGGACGAAACTATGGCTACACCTTC
CASSPVGTGRNYGYTF
>-|-|TRBJ1-4|TRBV12-3/TRBV12-4
TGTGCCAGCAGCCTTATGGGGGGCGGGGAAAAACTGTTTTTT
CASSLMGGGEKLFF
>-|few|TRBJ1-5|TRBV29-1
TGCAGCGTTGGGTCCAATCAGCCCCAGCATTTT
CSVGSNQPQHF
>-|-|TRBJ1-2|TRBV20-1
TGCAGTGCTAGAGTCCCCGCCGGGACGGGGCGCCATGAAAACTATGGCTACACCTTC
CSARVPAGTGRHENYGYTF
>TRBD1|few|TRBJ2-7|TRBV2
TGTGCCAGCAAGGACAGGCCCAGCTCCTACGAGCAGTACTTC
CASKDRPSSYEQYF
>-|-|TRBJ2-5|TRBV6-1
TGTGCCAGCTGCGACAGCCTGGGGTACCAAGAGACCCAGTACTTC
CASCDSLGYQETQYF
>-|-|TRBJ2-1|TRBV5-1
TGCGCCAGCAGCTTGGACTTCCTATCCTCCTACAATGAGCAGTTCTTC
CASSLDFLSSYNEQFF
>TRBD1|-|TRBJ2-3|TRBV7-2
TGTGCCAGCAGCTCCACAGGGGATAGCACAGATACGCAGTATTTT
CASSSTGDSTDTQYF
>TRBD1|once|TRBJ1-2|TRBV12-3/TRBV12-4
TGTGCCAGCATGCGACAGGGGCTCTTTGGTGGCTACACCTTC
CASMRQGLFGGYTF
>TRBD1|-|TRBJ2-7|TRBV29-1
TGCAGCGTTGAAGGGGGGACAGGGTACTACGAGCAGTACTTC
CSVEGGTGYYEQYF
>TRBD1|-|TRBJ2-5|TRBV5-1
TGCGCCAGCAGCCCCTCATTAGGGACAGGGATGGAAGAGACCCAGTACTTC
CASSPSLGTGMEETQYF
>TRBD1|-|TRBJ1-1|TRBV20-1
TGCAGTGCTAGGGGCAGGGGGATAATCATGAACACTGAAGCTTTCTTT
CSARGRGIIMNTEAFF
>-|once|TRBJ1-5|TRBV12-3/TRBV12-4
TGTGCCAGCAGGGTAGGGCTCAATCAGCCCCAGCATTTT
CASRVGLNQPQHF